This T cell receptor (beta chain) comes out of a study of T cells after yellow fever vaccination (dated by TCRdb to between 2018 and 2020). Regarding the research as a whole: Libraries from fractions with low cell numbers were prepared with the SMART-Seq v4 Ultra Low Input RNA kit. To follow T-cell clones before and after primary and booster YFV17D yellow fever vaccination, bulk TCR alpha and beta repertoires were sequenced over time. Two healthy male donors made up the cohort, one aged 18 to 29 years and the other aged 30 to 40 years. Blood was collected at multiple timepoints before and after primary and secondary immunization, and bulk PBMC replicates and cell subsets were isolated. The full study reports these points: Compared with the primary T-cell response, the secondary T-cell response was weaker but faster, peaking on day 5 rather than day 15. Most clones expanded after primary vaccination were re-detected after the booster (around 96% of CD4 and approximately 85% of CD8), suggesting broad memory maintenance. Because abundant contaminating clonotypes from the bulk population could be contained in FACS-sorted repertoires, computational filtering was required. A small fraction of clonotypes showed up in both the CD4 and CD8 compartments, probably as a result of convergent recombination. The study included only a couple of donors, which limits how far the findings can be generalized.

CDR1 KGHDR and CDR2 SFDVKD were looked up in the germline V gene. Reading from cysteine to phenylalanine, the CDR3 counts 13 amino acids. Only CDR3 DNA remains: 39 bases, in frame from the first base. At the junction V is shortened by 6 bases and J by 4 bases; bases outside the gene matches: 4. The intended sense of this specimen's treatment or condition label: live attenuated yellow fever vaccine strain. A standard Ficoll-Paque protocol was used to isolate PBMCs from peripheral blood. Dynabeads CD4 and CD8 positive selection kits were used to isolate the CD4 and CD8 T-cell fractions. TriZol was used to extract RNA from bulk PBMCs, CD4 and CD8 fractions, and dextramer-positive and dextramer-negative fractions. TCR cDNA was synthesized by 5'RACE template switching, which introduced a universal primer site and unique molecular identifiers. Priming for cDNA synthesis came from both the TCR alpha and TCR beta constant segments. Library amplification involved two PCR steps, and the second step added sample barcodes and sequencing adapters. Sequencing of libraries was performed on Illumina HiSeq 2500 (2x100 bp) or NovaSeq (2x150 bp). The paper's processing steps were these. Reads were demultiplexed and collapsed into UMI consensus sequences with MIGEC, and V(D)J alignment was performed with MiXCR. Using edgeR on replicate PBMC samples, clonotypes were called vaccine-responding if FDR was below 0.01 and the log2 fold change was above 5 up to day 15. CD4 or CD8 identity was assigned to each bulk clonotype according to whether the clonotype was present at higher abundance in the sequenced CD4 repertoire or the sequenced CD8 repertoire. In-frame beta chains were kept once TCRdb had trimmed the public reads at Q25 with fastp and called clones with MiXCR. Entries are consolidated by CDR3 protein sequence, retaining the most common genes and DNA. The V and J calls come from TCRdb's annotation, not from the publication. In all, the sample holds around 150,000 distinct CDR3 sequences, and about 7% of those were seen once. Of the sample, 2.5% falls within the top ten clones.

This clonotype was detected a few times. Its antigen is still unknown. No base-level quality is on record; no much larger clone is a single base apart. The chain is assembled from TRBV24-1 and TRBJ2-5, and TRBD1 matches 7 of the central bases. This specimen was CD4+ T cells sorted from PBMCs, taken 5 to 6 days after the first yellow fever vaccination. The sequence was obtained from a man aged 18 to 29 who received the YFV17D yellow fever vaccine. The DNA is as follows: TGTGCCACCAGTAGAGGGGGCCTAGAGACCCAGTACTTC. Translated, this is CATSRGGLETQYF.